Listed here are 21 T cell receptor beta chains from one sample, sequenced in a study of OX40 agonist ivuxolimab in advanced cancers. The protocol was immunoSEQ multiplex PCR, while the TCRdb copy is restricted to in-frame clones and leaves out a portion. The profile covers approximately 60,000 clones, with 84% appearing a single time and approximately 30% taken by the ten largest. The input for sequencing was CD4+ or CD8+ T cells sorted from blood, taken in a trial of the OX40 agonist ivuxolimab. The receptors shown here come from an adult with an advanced solid tumor such as melanoma, head and neck, liver or kidney cancer.

The chain employs TRBV9 and TRBJ2-3, with TRBD2 as a possible D gene (6 bases). The V end lost 0 bases, the J end lost 6 bases, and 17 bases lay between the germline ends. The length of the CDR3 is 16 residues. Germline values: CDR1 SGDLS, CDR2 YYNGEE. Written as DNA, the CDR3 is TGTGCCAGCAGCGTAGTTGGTAGCGGCCCAGGGGATACGCAGTATTTT. This codes for CASSVVGSGPGDTQYF.

This rearrangement joins TRBV2 to TRBJ2-7, with TRBD2 matching 10 bases. Germline V gene data show CDR1 as SNHLY and CDR2 as FYNNEI. CDR3 length: 15 amino acids. The trim removed 7 bases at V and 7 bases at J, leaving 13 bases unmatched. CDR3 nucleotides: TGTGCCAGCACCCGCAGTCAAGTACTAGCGGGAGAGCAGTACTTC. Residues: CASTRSQVLAGEQYF. Complete variable domain (other parts from reference TRBV2 and TRBJ2-7): EPEVTQTPSHQVTQMGQEVILRCVPISNHLYFYWYRQILGQKVEFLVSFYNNEISEKSEIFDDQFSVERPDGSNFTLKIRSTKLEDSAMYFCASTRSQVLAGEQYFGPGTRLTVT.

The chain has TRBV18 and TRBJ2-2, with TRBD1 identical over 7 bases. V shed 3 bases and J 3 bases; nucleotides not matched to a gene: 7. This CDR3 region has 16 residues. The germline gives CDR1 KGHSH, CDR2 LQKENI. The CDR3 spells CASSPFDRADTGELFF. CDR3 nucleotide sequence: TGTGCCAGCTCACCGTTCGACAGGGCCGACACCGGGGAGCTGTTTTTT.

V is TRBV29-1 and J is TRBJ2-3; TRBD2 matches 14 bases. The CDR3 is 14 residues long. The germline V gene has CDR1 SQVTM and CDR2 ANQGSEA. Germline trimming cut 7 bases from V and 4 bases from J; bases unmatched to any gene: 4. The CDR3: CSATTSGRADTQYF. CDR3 nucleotides: TGCAGCGCTACGACTAGCGGGAGGGCAGATACGCAGTATTTT.

This chain connects TRBV2 to TRBJ2-3; 12 bases are a match to TRBD2. This CDR3 region has 17 residues. V gave up 8 bases and J gave up 0 bases; unmatched junction bases: 9. Germline-derived CDR1 and CDR2 are SNHLY and FYNNEI. The chain's CDR3 is CASAPGLAGKSTDTQYF. Written as DNA, the CDR3 is TGTGCCAGCGCTCCCGGACTAGCGGGGAAAAGCACAGATACGCAGTATTTT.

The genes are TRBV7-2 and TRBJ1-3; possibly TRBD1 for D (5 bases). This CDR3 has 17 residues. Germline loops: CDR1 SGHTA, CDR2 FQGNSA. Trimming removed 5 bases from V and 1 base from J, with 18 bases in between. The CDR3 sequence: CASSLRRLGVSGNTIYF. For the CDR3, the DNA is TGTGCCAGCAGCCTCCGGCGCTTGGGGGTTTCTGGAAACACCATATATTTT.

This clone was recorded only once. The J gene is TRBJ1-1, the V gene TRBV18; 7 positions match TRBD1. The germline CDR1 and CDR2 sequences are KGHSH and LQKENI. V gave up 6 bases and J gave up 7 bases; unmatched junction bases: 8. The CDR3 covers 13 residues. The CDR3 is CASSLTGDGEAFF. In DNA form, the CDR3 reads TGTGCCAGCTCCCTTACAGGGGATGGTGAAGCTTTCTTT.

This chain connects TRBV29-1 to TRBJ1-1; TRBD1 agrees at 9 bases. Germline CDR1 SQVTM, CDR2 ANQGSEA. The CDR3 consists of 12 residues. V trimming: 3 bases; J trimming: 7 bases; junction bases outside the gene matches: 3. The CDR3 coding sequence is TGCAGCGTTGAGAGACAGGGGGGTGAAGCTTTCTTT. Translated: CSVERQGGEAFF.

The genes are TRBV4-3 and TRBJ2-3, with 7 bases aligning to TRBD2. CDR1 is LGHNA and CDR2 is YSLEER in the germline V gene. Trimming at V came to 4 bases and at J to 0 bases, leaving 4 bases not matched to a gene. This CDR3 has 15 residues. DNA of the CDR3: TGCGCCAGCAGCCGCGGGAGACTGAGCACAGATACGCAGTATTTT. This gives the protein CASSRGRLSTDTQYF.

V and J are TRBV6-1 and TRBJ1-5, with 7 nucleotides matching TRBD1. The V gene's germline CDR1 is MNHNS and CDR2 SASEGT. The V gene end was trimmed by 0 bases and the J gene end by 4 bases; junction bases not matched to a gene: 3. This CDR3 spans 15 amino acids. The CDR3 sequence is CASSEAGTDNQPQHF. The CDR3 nucleotides are TGTGCCAGCAGTGAAGCGGGGACAGATAATCAGCCCCAGCATTTT.

The rearrangement joins TRBV7-2 to TRBJ2-2, with D tentatively TRBD2 (5 bases). This CDR3 contains 17 residues. V was trimmed by 5 bases and J by 0 bases, leaving 16 bases between them. Per germline, CDR1 SGHTA and CDR2 FQGNSA. The CDR3 DNA reads TGTGCCAGCAGCCGCGGGCCCGGGGTCGCGAACACCGGGGAGCTGTTTTTT. Translating it yields CASSRGPGVANTGELFF.

The V gene is TRBV7-2, the J gene TRBJ2-7; perhaps TRBD1 as D (6 bases). The CDR3 length is 12 residues. V lost 6 bases and J lost 5, with 11 bases in between. CDR1 is SGHTA and CDR2 is FQGNSA in the germline V gene. CDR3 sequence reads: CASSQGWNEQYF. CDR3 DNA: TGTGCCAGCAGTCAGGGGTGGAACGAGCAGTACTTC.

This chain connects TRBV6-1 to TRBJ2-1, with D unresolved. CDR3 size: 15 residues. Germline V lookup: CDR1 MNHNS, CDR2 SASEGT. V gave up 3 bases and J gave up 3 bases, with 12 bases separating them. This CDR3 reads CASSEIGQDYNEQFF. The DNA of the CDR3 is TGTGCCAGCAGTGAGATAGGGCAGGACTACAATGAGCAGTTCTTC.

The chain couples TRBV29-1 to TRBJ2-3; tentative D call: TRBD2 (6 bases). Germline-derived CDR1 and CDR2 are SQVTM and ANQGSEA. The V gene lost 7 bases and the J gene lost 2 bases, with 19 bases spanning the gap. CDR3 size: 15 residues. This CDR3 reads CSGSSGDSYTDTQYF. CDR3 coding DNA: TGCAGCGGTTCATCGGGGGACTCGTACACAGATACGCAGTATTTT.

The chain links TRBV5-1 to TRBJ2-7; 10 bases are a match to TRBD1. The V and J ends lost 4 bases and 3 bases, in that order; junction bases with no gene match: 10. There are 16 residues in the CDR3. The germline V gene encodes CDR1 SGHRS and CDR2 YFSETQ. This CDR3 is CASSPLPGQGLYEQYF. The CDR3 DNA reads TGCGCCAGCAGCCCCCTTCCGGGACAGGGGCTCTACGAGCAGTACTTC.

The gene calls are TRBV30 and TRBJ2-5; tentative D call: TRBD2 (7 bases). The germline V and J ends were trimmed by 0 bases and 2 bases, with 13 bases remaining between them. The CDR3 totals 15 residues. CDR1 is GTSNPN, CDR2 SVGIG, per germline (reference sequence). CDR3 residues: CAWSVWRGGQETQYF. For the CDR3, the DNA is TGTGCCTGGAGTGTCTGGAGGGGGGGGCAAGAGACCCAGTACTTC.

The V gene is TRBV28, the J gene TRBJ1-5; D is perhaps TRBD1 (6 bases). V was trimmed by 4 bases and J by 6 bases, leaving 19 bases between them. Germline lookup yields CDR1 MDHEN and CDR2 SYDVKM. The CDR3 loop spans 16 amino acids. DNA of the CDR3: TGTGCCAGCAGTTCGTCGGGCGGGGGGCGTCGTCAGCCCCAGCATTTT. Its translation is CASSSSGGGRRQPQHF.

This chain connects TRBV28 to TRBJ2-7; D remains unclear. The germline V gene has CDR1 MDHEN and CDR2 SYDVKM. The ends were cut back, 3 bases at V and 6 bases at J, with 9 bases in the middle. CDR3 length equals 12 residues. The CDR3 sequence is CASSFYPSEQYF. The CDR3 DNA sequence: TGTGCCAGCAGTTTTTACCCTTCCGAGCAGTACTTC.

V usage is TRBV28 and J usage is TRBJ1-5; D remains ambiguous. V lost 1 base, J lost 3 bases, and 1 base lay in between. In germline, CDR1 is MDHEN, CDR2 SYDVKM. The CDR3 runs to 12 residues. This CDR3 is CASSLYNQPQHF. CDR3 DNA sequence: TGTGCCAGCAGTTTATACAATCAGCCCCAGCATTTT. The full variable domain, its missing parts supplied by reference TRBV28 and TRBJ1-5, is DVKVTQSSRYLVKRTGEKVFLECVQDMDHENMFWYRQDPGLGLRLIYFSYDVKMKEKGDIPEGYSVSREKKERFSLILESASTNQTSMYLCASSLYNQPQHFGDGTRLSIL.

This rearrangement joins TRBV7-8 to TRBJ1-1; perhaps TRBD1 as D (6 bases). Germline CDR1 is SGHVS and CDR2 is FQNEAQ. The CDR3 is 14 residues long. The V gene lost 1 base and the J gene lost 4 bases, with 10 bases spanning the gap. CDR3 protein: CASSLVQGITEAFF. DNA of the CDR3: TGTGCCAGCAGCTTAGTACAGGGTATCACTGAAGCTTTCTTT.

This clone was observed a single time. The chain combines TRBV30 with TRBJ2-1; D gene unclear. Trimming shortened V by 1 base and J by 4 bases, and 2 bases separated the two germline ends. CDR1 is GTSNPN and CDR2 is SVGIG in the germline V gene (reference sequence). There are 11 residues in the CDR3. DNA of the CDR3: TGTGCCTGGAGTGGGTACAATGAGCAGTTCTTC. It encodes CAWSGYNEQFF.